The 16 T cell receptor beta chains below all came from one sample that was sequenced in a study of blood T cell repertoires in COVID-19 (TCRdb year 2020). The library was prepared using the immunoSEQ multiplex PCR assay. TCRdb retrieved this table from immuneACCESS and kept in-frame rearrangements only. Not all clones are present; in checked studies, unresolved V genes account for under half, and no reason is known for the remainder. The sample includes over 150,000 clones, with 85% to 90% observed a single time. Around 7% of the sample lies in the top ten. Input material: peripheral blood. The receptors here all came from a man aged 50-60 years with active or convalescent COVID-19.

This clone was seen more than once but under ten times. The chain is built from TRBV5-5 and TRBJ1-3; TRBD1 matches 8 bases. Per germline, CDR1 SGHKS and CDR2 YYEKEE (reference sequence). The length of the CDR3 is 16 residues. V lost 7 bases and J lost 0; bases outside the gene matches: 9. The CDR3 nucleotides are TGTGCCAGCGGAAAGGGACAGGCGAACTCTGGAAACACCATATATTTT. Protein product: CASGKGQANSGNTIYF.

V is TRBV9 and J is TRBJ2-1; a possible D gene is TRBD2 (5 bases). The V end was cut by 3 bases, the J end by 7 bases, with 17 bases between. The germline V gene has CDR1 SGDLS and CDR2 YYNGEE. The CDR3 has 15 residues. CDR3 region: CASSAAFGGRNEQFF. CDR3 in DNA: TGTGCCAGCAGCGCAGCTTTTGGTGGGAGAAATGAGCAGTTCTTC.

V is TRBV12-2 and J is TRBJ2-1; the table assigns TRBD2, which was not confirmed against the DNA. TRBV12-2 is a recognized pseudogene. The CDR3 loop spans 14 amino acids. The CDR3 loop reads CASRHTSDNNEQFF. The DNA for the CDR3 is TGTGCAAGTCGCCATACTAGCGATAACAATGAGCAGTTCTTC.

This chain links TRBV14 with TRBJ1-4; D perhaps matches TRBD1 (6 bases). This CDR3 region has 15 residues. Trimming stripped 4 bases from V and 7 bases from J, with 16 bases between. The germline V gene has CDR1 SGHDN and CDR2 FVKESK. CDR3 DNA: TGTGCCAGCAGCCCCCGAGTGGGGGCGAGTGAAAAACTGTTTTTT. It translates to CASSPRVGASEKLFF.

This clone was detected once. The chain uses TRBV5-6 and TRBJ2-7; possibly TRBD2 for D (5 bases). The V and J ends lost 2 bases and 0 bases respectively, with 9 bases between them. The CDR3 spans 14 residues. CDR1 and CDR2 (germline): SGHDT, YYEEEE. The CDR3 region has the DNA TGTGCCAGCAGCTTATCGGGGAGCTCCTACGAGCAGTACTTC. It is translated as CASSLSGSSYEQYF. Supplemented by reference TRBV5-6 and TRBJ2-7, the full variable domain reads DAGVTQSPTHLIKTRGQQVTLRCSPKSGHDTVSWYQQALGQGPQFIFQYYEEEERQRGNFPDRFSGHQFPNYSSELNVNALLLGDSALYLCASSLSGSSYEQYFGPGTRLTVT.

J is TRBJ2-1 and V is TRBV5-1; 9 nucleotides align to TRBD2. V lost 4 bases to trimming and J lost 4 bases; unmatched junction nucleotides: 9. Germline values: CDR1 SGHRS, CDR2 YFSETQ. The CDR3 totals 16 residues. The CDR3 sequence is CASSTPSGKGYNEQFF. CDR3 DNA sequence: TGCGCCAGCAGCACCCCTAGCGGGAAGGGGTACAATGAGCAGTTCTTC.

The gene calls are TRBV11-2 and TRBJ2-7, with D possibly matching TRBD2 (6 bases). Trimming stripped 8 bases from V and 4 bases from J, with 18 bases between. The CDR3 is 14 residues long. Germline V gene sequence: CDR1 SGHAT, CDR2 FQNNGV. CDR3 sequence reads: CASVGGAPFYEQYF. The CDR3 DNA reads as TGTGCCAGCGTGGGGGGAGCCCCTTTTTACGAGCAGTACTTC.

V and J are TRBV6-2 or TRBV6-3 and TRBJ1-6; 9 bases agree with TRBD1. V shed 2 bases, J shed 0 bases, and the junction held 8 bases outside the gene matches. Looked up from germline, CDR1 is MNHEY and CDR2 is SVGEGT. There are 19 residues in the CDR3. The CDR3 reads CASSYTTGGPSSYNSPLHF. CDR3 bases: TGTGCCAGCAGTTACACGACAGGGGGTCCGAGCTCCTATAATTCACCCCTCCACTTT.

The rearrangement links TRBV7-3 to TRBJ2-2; 9 bases align to TRBD2. Germline loops: CDR1 SGHTA, CDR2 FQGTGA. The CDR3 consists of 16 residues. V dropped 2 bases and J dropped 1; count of bases not matched to a gene: 2. The CDR3 DNA reads TGTGCCAGCAGCTTAGAACTAGCGGGGAACACCGGGGAGCTGTTTTTT. Protein sequence: CASSLELAGNTGELFF.

The CDR3: CASSPPQGNNSPLHF. The CDR3 region has the DNA TGTGCCAGCTCACCGCCACAGGGGAATAATTCACCCCTCCACTTT. The chain combines TRBV18 with TRBJ1-6; TRBD1 matches at 7 bases. The germline CDR1 and CDR2 sequences are KGHSH and LQKENI. The CDR3 loop spans 15 amino acids. V was pared by 3 bases and J by 5 bases, with 4 bases of the junction left unmatched.

Turning to this clone: This CDR3 is also generated by other DNA sequences in the sample. J is TRBJ1-3 and V is TRBV5-1, with D unresolved. Germline-derived CDR1 and CDR2 are SGHRS and YFSETQ. The V end lost 2 bases, the J end lost 0 bases, and 6 bases lay between the germline ends. The CDR3 runs to 14 residues. The CDR3 protein is CASSLDNSGNTIYF. CDR3 nucleotide sequence: TGCGCCAGCAGCTTAGACAACTCTGGAAACACCATATATTTT. Looking up the rest from reference TRBV5-1 and TRBJ1-3 gives the full variable domain: KAGVTQTPRYLIKTRGQQVTLSCSPISGHRSVSWYQQTPGQGLQFLFEYFSETQRNKGNFPGRFSGRQFSNSRSEMNVSTLELGDSALYLCASSLDNSGNTIYFGEGSWLTVV.

The CDR3 nucleotides are TGTGCCAGCAGCCGGGGACAGGTCGCGATAGGTGGCTACACCTTC. Its translation is CASSRGQVAIGGYTF. The V gene is TRBV3-1 (or the pseudogene TRBV3-2), the J gene TRBJ1-2, with 8 bases lining up with TRBD1. This CDR3 comprises 15 residues. CDR1 and CDR2 from the germline V gene are LGHDT and YNNKEL (reference sequence). Trimming took 4 bases from V and 7 from J; bases not matched to a gene: 11.

The chain couples TRBV6-2 or TRBV6-3 to TRBJ2-1; 10 bases match TRBD2. The germline V gene encodes CDR1 MNHEY and CDR2 SVGEGT. The CDR3 is made up of 15 amino acids. V dropped 6 bases and J dropped 2; count of bases not matched to a gene: 4. The CDR3, as DNA: TGTGCCAGCAGCCTACTAGCGGGACCCTACAATGAGCAGTTCTTC. It translates to CASSLLAGPYNEQFF.

This clone occurred once. This chain's CDR3 is CATEGRDSYEQYF. In DNA, the CDR3 is TGTGCCACCGAAGGCCGGGACTCCTACGAGCAGTACTTC. The V gene is TRBV24-1, the J gene TRBJ2-7; D perhaps matches TRBD2 (5 bases). The CDR3 spans 13 residues. The V end was cut by 9 bases, the J end by 0 bases, with 11 bases between. CDR1 is KGHDR, CDR2 SFDVKD, per germline.

The chain employs TRBV5-1 and TRBJ2-2; 8 positions agree with TRBD1. This CDR3 spans 15 amino acids. Germline V gene sequence: CDR1 SGHRS, CDR2 YFSETQ. V lost 4 bases to trimming and J lost 2 bases; unmatched junction nucleotides: 4. The CDR3 sequence: CASSGGQVNTGELFF. CDR3 sequence (DNA): TGCGCCAGCAGCGGGGGACAGGTCAACACCGGGGAGCTGTTTTTT.

J is TRBJ2-7 and V is TRBV24-1, with 11 bases matching TRBD1. Trimming cost V 1 base and J 6 bases; bases outside gene matches: 7. The germline V gene has CDR1 KGHDR and CDR2 SFDVKD. This CDR3 comprises 16 residues. The CDR3 region has the DNA TGTGCCACCAGTGATTTCTCCGGGACAGGGGGTTTCGAGCAGTACTTC. Translating it yields CATSDFSGTGGFEQYF.